The sample holds many counts of the clone carrying this T cell receptor (beta chain). MiXCR, applied by TCRdb to the 5' RACE reads, yields one record per CDR3 protein. This table has 120,000 to 150,000 distinct CDR3 sequences, around 5.8% appearing once. The record originates from a study of T-cell memory formation after mild COVID-19. Study at large: Across donors, TCR clusters were largely donor specific.

Germline V gives CDR1 MNHEY, CDR2 SVGAGI. The CDR3 extends over 15 amino acids. The V end lost 6 bases, the J end lost 7 bases, and 21 bases lay between the germline ends. The sequence derives from an adult woman who had mild COVID-19 (a few samples of this study predate the infection). Cell type and time point are not known. The chain recombines TRBV6-5 with TRBJ1-2; D gene uncertain. The specimen sequenced was PBMCs or a T cell subset sorted from them (not recorded which). The CDR3 is CASSPVVTGIAGYTF. CDR3 in DNA: TGTGCCAGCAGCCCCGTCGTCACCGGGATCGCTGGCTACACCTTC.